The present entry profiles one T cell receptor (beta chain) with its context. Its cognate antigen is unknown. This sample stems from a study of T cell responses to AZD1222 COVID-19 vaccine. Investigators merged groups given second doses at roughly 4 or roughly 12 weeks. Findings and limits, study-wide: Repertoires were obtained only post-peak T cell response. There were mostly white British donors and more females than males, and clonal diversity was possibly underestimated. Vaccine-associated CD4 TCRs ranged over spike, dominating at 160-218 and 743-854.

Profiled with immunoSEQ multiplex PCR; TCRdb holds only in-frame clones, not every one. The data hold more than 150,000 clones, with 85% to 90% observed a single time. The CDR3 consists of 12 residues. The V end was cut by 3 bases, the J end by 7 bases, with 10 bases between. Germline-derived CDR1 and CDR2 are SNHLY and FYNNEI. The sequenced sample was peripheral blood, obtained 28 days after the second AZD1222 dose. The clonotype was recovered from an adult who received the AZD1222 COVID-19 vaccine. This chain joins TRBV2 and TRBJ2-7; D gene unclear. CDR3 region: CASSELGREQYF. CDR3 coding DNA: TGTGCCAGCAGTGAGTTAGGGCGGGAGCAGTACTTC.